One sample yielded the 13 T cell receptor beta chains listed below, sequenced in a study of blood T cell repertoires in COVID-19. Sequenced by immunoSEQ multiplex PCR; TCRdb stores in-frame clones only, minus some. This table holds 50,000 to 60,000 clones, approximately 88% found once. The sample was peripheral blood. These receptor sequences come from a man aged 35-49 years with COVID-19, enrolled during active disease.

The chain combines TRBV12-5 with TRBJ2-2; TRBD2 agrees at 10 bases. The CDR3 covers 20 residues. The trim removed 4 bases at V and 0 bases at J, leaving 14 bases unmatched. Germline-derived CDR1 and CDR2 are LGHNT and FRNRAP. For the CDR3, the DNA is TGTGCTAGTGGTTATTTGATTAGCGGACTAGCGGTCGCGAACACCGGGGAGCTGTTTTTT. Protein product: CASGYLISGLAVANTGELFF.

The CDR3 loop is CASSQEGGVLNTEAFF. Here the CDR3 DNA reads TGTGCCAGCAGCCAAGAAGGGGGCGTCCTGAACACTGAAGCTTTCTTT. The chain recombines TRBV3-1 (or the pseudogene TRBV3-2) with TRBJ1-1, with 7 positions matching TRBD1. J was trimmed by 0 bases and V by 0 bases; bases with no gene match: 4. In germline, CDR1 is LGHDT, CDR2 YNNKEL (reference sequence). The CDR3 has 16 amino acids.

This chain joins TRBV6-5 and TRBJ2-3; D is possibly TRBD2 (5 bases). Germline V gene sequence: CDR1 MNHEY, CDR2 SVGAGI. The length of the CDR3 is 15 residues. Trimming stripped 2 bases from V and 6 bases from J, with 15 bases between. CDR3 DNA: TGTGCCAGCAGTTACGTGGCGGAGGCGGCGGATACGCAGTATTTT. The encoded protein is CASSYVAEAADTQYF.

This chain joins TRBV7-2 and TRBJ2-7; possible D gene TRBD1, 5 bases. The CDR3 loop spans 13 amino acids. CDR1 and CDR2 (germline): SGHTA, FQGNSA. V was clipped by 1 base and J by 3 bases, with 7 bases between them. This CDR3 is CASSLGGLYEQYF. The CDR3 DNA follows: TGTGCCAGCAGCTTAGGGGGCCTCTACGAGCAGTACTTC. Full variable domain (missing parts from reference TRBV7-2 and TRBJ2-7): GAGVSQSPSNKVTEKGKDVELRCDPISGHTALYWYRQSLGQGLEFLIYFQGNSAPDKSGLPSDRFSAERTGGSVSTLTIQRTQQEDSAVYLCASSLGGLYEQYFGPGTRLTVT.

This clone occurred once. DNA for the CDR3: TGTGCCTGGAGTGTCTTGGCTAGCGGGGGGATTAATGAGCAGTTCTTC. Protein: CAWSVLASGGINEQFF. The chain uses TRBV30 and TRBJ2-1; 11 nucleotides match TRBD2. The CDR3 has 16 amino acids. J was trimmed by 7 bases and V by 0 bases; bases with no gene match: 8. CDR1 is GTSNPN and CDR2 is SVGIG in the germline V gene (reference sequence).

The chain is built from TRBV4-2 and TRBJ1-4; 10 nucleotides match TRBD1. Per the germline V gene, CDR1 is LGHNA and CDR2 is YNFKEQ. The CDR3 spans 16 residues. Trimming cost V 3 bases and J 7 bases; bases outside gene matches: 8. The CDR3 region has the DNA TGTGCCAGCAGCCAGGAAGCCGGGACAGGGGTTGAAAAACTGTTTTTT. Encoded protein: CASSQEAGTGVEKLFF.

The V gene is TRBV27, the J gene TRBJ2-7, with 7 positions matching TRBD2. V trimming: 4 bases; J trimming: 0 bases; junction bases outside the gene matches: 6. The CDR3 has 15 residues. Germline V gene data show CDR1 as MNHEY and CDR2 as SMNVEV (reference sequence). CDR3 region: CASSWTLASSYEQYF. The CDR3 DNA follows: TGTGCCAGCAGTTGGACACTAGCGAGCTCCTACGAGCAGTACTTC.

The chain has TRBV28 and TRBJ2-7; 12 positions match TRBD2. The CDR3 contains 16 residues. V gave up 5 bases and J gave up 0 bases; unmatched junction bases: 5. Germline CDR1 reads MDHEN; CDR2 reads SYDVKM. The CDR3 reads CASSRLAGANSYEQYF. The CDR3 bases are TGTGCCAGCAGTCGACTAGCGGGAGCCAACTCCTACGAGCAGTACTTC.

The genes are TRBV12-3 or TRBV12-4 and TRBJ1-2, with 8 bases aligning to TRBD1. The J segment lost 2 bases and the V segment lost 9 bases, leaving 5 bases of the junction unmatched. This CDR3 region has 13 residues. DNA of the CDR3: TGTGCCAGATCAGGGGGCATGAACTATGGCTACACCTTC. Protein: CARSGGMNYGYTF.

V is TRBV13 and J is TRBJ1-1; D uncertain. V lost 5 bases and J 0 bases, leaving 7 bases between the germline ends. Germline CDR1 reads PRHDT; CDR2 reads FYEKMQ (reference sequence). CDR3 length: 13 amino acids. The CDR3 loop is CASSLNLNTEAFF. The CDR3 region has the DNA TGTGCCAGCAGCCTAAATTTGAACACTGAAGCTTTCTTT.

This rearrangement joins TRBV19 to TRBJ1-2; D unclear. V was shortened by 5 bases and J by 3 bases, with 7 bases between the two germline ends. This CDR3 has 12 amino acids. CDR1 is LNHDA and CDR2 is SQIVND in the germline V gene (reference sequence). Here the CDR3 DNA reads TGTGCCAGTAGTCCCCCGGACTATGGCTACACCTTC. Its translation is CASSPPDYGYTF.

J is TRBJ2-5 and V is TRBV7-3, with 7 bases matching TRBD1. This CDR3 region has 15 residues. V lost 0 bases, J lost 2 bases, and 3 bases stayed unmatched. Germline-derived CDR1 and CDR2 are SGHTA and FQGTGA. The CDR3 sequence: CASSLTSGQQETQYF. The CDR3 DNA follows: TGTGCCAGCAGCTTAACGTCGGGACAGCAAGAGACCCAGTACTTC.

The chain carries TRBV11-2 and TRBJ1-1; D not resolved. The V and J ends lost 8 bases and 1 base respectively, with 11 bases between them. CDR3 size: 13 residues. Per germline, CDR1 SGHAT and CDR2 FQNNGV. The CDR3 bases are TGTGCCAGCGGATTAGATAGGAACACTGAAGCTTTCTTT. It yields the protein CASGLDRNTEAFF.